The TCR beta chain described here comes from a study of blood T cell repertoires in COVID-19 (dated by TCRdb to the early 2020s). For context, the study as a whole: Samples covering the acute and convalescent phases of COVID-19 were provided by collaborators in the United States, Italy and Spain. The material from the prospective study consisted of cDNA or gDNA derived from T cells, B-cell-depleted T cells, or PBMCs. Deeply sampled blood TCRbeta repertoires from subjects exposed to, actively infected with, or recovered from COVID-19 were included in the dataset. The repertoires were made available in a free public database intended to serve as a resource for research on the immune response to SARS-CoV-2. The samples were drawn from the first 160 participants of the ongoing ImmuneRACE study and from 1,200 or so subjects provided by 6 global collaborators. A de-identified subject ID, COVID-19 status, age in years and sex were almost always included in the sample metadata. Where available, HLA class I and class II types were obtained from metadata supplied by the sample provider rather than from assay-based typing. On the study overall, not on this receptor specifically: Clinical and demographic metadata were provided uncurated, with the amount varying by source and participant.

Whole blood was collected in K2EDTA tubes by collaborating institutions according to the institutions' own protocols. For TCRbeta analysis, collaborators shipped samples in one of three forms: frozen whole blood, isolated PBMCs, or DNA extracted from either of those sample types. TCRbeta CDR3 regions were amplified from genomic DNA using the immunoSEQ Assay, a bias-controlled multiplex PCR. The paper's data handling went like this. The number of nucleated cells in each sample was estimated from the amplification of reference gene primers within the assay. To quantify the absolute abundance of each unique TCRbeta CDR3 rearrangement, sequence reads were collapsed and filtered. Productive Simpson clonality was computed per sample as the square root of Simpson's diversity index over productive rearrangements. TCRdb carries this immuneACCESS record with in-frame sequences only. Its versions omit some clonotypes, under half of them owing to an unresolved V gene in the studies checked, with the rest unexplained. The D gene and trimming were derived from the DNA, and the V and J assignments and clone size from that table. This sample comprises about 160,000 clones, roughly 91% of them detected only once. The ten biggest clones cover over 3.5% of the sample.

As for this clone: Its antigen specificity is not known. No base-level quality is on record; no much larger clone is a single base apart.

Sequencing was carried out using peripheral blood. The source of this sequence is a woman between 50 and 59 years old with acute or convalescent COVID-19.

The nucleotide sequence is TGTGCCACCAGTGATTTGCGTTTCGGGGGGACCCAGTACTTC. It is translated as CATSDLRFGGTQYF. The chain is encoded by TRBV24-1 joined to TRBJ2-5; matching of 6 bases hints at TRBD2 as the D gene. The germline V gene specifies KGHDR as CDR1 and SFDVKD as CDR2. From the cysteine up to the phenylalanine, the CDR3 has a length of 14 residues. The CDR3 DNA has 42 bases and is translated from base 1. V and J lose 0 bases and 7 bases, and a span of 11 bases separates them.